This TCR beta chain emerged from a study of blood T cell repertoires in COVID-19 (dated by TCRdb to 2020 to 2021). A note on the overall study: Samples covering the acute and convalescent phases of COVID-19 were provided by collaborators in the United States, Italy and Spain. Deeply sampled blood TCRbeta repertoires from subjects exposed to, actively infected with, or recovered from COVID-19 were included in the dataset. Where available, HLA class I and class II types were taken from metadata supplied by the sample provider and were not determined by assay-based typing. The prospective study material was composed of cDNA or gDNA derived from T cells, B-cell-depleted T cells, or PBMCs. Samples came from the ongoing ImmuneRACE study (first 160 participants) plus 1,254 subjects from 6 global collaborators. The repertoires were released in a freely available public database intended as a resource for research on the immune response to SARS-CoV-2. The sample metadata nearly always contained a de-identified subject ID, COVID-19 status, age in years and sex. Findings and caveats that apply to the study as a whole: The amount of clinical and demographic metadata varied by source and participant and was provided uncurated.

TCRbeta CDR3 regions were amplified from genomic DNA using the immunoSEQ Assay, a bias-controlled multiplex PCR. The published analysis was carried out like this. The number of nucleated cells in each sample was estimated by amplification of reference gene primers within the assay. To quantify the absolute abundance of each unique TCRbeta CDR3 rearrangement, sequence reads were collapsed and filtered. Productive Simpson clonality was computed per sample as the square root of Simpson's diversity index over productive rearrangements. The immuneACCESS repertoire file appears here via TCRdb, limited to in-frame rearrangements. These files lack a portion of the clones; in checked studies, under half of the deficit traces to unresolved V genes, and the cause of the others is not known. V and J calls and clone size are given by that table; D and trimming were obtained from the DNA. The sample table contains approximately 400,000 clones; only one count was recorded for approximately 89% of them. Of the sample, approximately 1.3% falls within the top ten clones.

At the junction V is shortened by 2 bases and J by 6 bases, with 7 bases in between. The CDR3 spans 12 residues, from the cysteine through the phenylalanine. Only the CDR3 DNA is retained, 36 bases long and in frame from the first base. As encoded in the germline V gene, CDR1 is MNHNS while CDR2 is SASEGT. In the prospective study, participants were roughly 18 to 95 years old, resided in 24 geographic areas of the United States, and were enrolled through a virtual design. Cohort assignment in the prospective study relied on participant-reported clinical history from a screening survey and a study questionnaire. ImmuneRACE Cohort 3 recovered participants were defined by two consecutive negative NP/OP PCR tests, healthcare professional clearance, or symptom resolution. Mobile phlebotomists in the prospective study collected whole blood, serum and a nasopharyngeal or oropharyngeal swab from every participant. Participants in the prospective study had the option to provide additional blood draws and questionnaires over a roughly two-month period. Prospective study blood samples were shipped either frozen or at room temperature before DNA extraction.

This clone was seen once. No cognate antigen has been identified for it. Within one base of it there is no much larger clone, and no base qualities were kept. Here the chain combines TRBV6-1 and TRBJ1-2, with no reliable assignment of the D segment. Specimen: PBMCs or T cells enriched from blood (not recorded which). The TCR sequence derives from a man in his thirties or forties who had recovered from COVID-19. The DNA is as follows: TGTGCCAGCAGTGAACTCAGGCATGGCTACACCTTC. Translated, it reads CASSELRHGYTF.